Listed here is a single T cell receptor (beta chain). Its target is unknown. This entry comes from a study of T-cell reconstitution after alpha-beta-depleted transplantation in children. The CDR3 covers 14 residues. Germline CDR1 reads ENHRY; CDR2 reads SYGVKD. The V end lost 6 bases, the J end lost 4 bases, and 14 bases lay between the germline ends. Construction of the TCRbeta library involved unique molecular identifiers. TCRdb passed the PCR reads through MiXCR, listing each CDR3 protein once. The sample shows hundreds of thousands of distinct CDR3 sequences, 15% to 20% of them seen only once. Study-wide results and limits: T-cell counts and diversity at one year post-transplant came mainly from newly produced T cells. Approximately two months post-transplant, alpha-beta T cells reportedly originated from several hundred expanded graft clones. Some patients showed high day-60 TCRbeta diversity, which derived from surviving recipient T cells and thymic progenitors.

The chain combines TRBV10-3 with TRBJ2-3; D possibly corresponds to TRBD2 (5 bases). The material was PBMCs, mostly from graft donor cells, obtained 360 days after TCRalphabeta/CD19-depleted stem cell transplant. The receptor comes from a male patient between 5 and 17 years old who had a stem cell transplant for acute lymphoblastic leukemia, so the T cells may come from the graft donor. CDR3 sequence reads: CAIREPEGPDTQYF. The CDR3 DNA follows: TGTGCCATCAGGGAACCTGAGGGTCCAGATACGCAGTATTTT.